This entry features one T cell receptor beta chain sequence. One Seattle source followed patients from active infection through their disease course. This specimen comes from a study of blood T cell repertoires in COVID-19. Study-level background: Some COVID-19 samples were acute and others convalescent; all came from the United States, Italy and Spain. Nucleic acid was either cDNA or gDNA, and it came from T cells, B-cell-depleted T cells, or PBMCs.

Germline lookup yields CDR1 SNHLY and CDR2 FYNNEI. This CDR3 spans 11 amino acids. Trimming cost V 8 bases and J 9 bases, with 12 bases left between them. Authors' processing steps: By means of reference gene primer amplification, nucleated cell counts were estimated. Measured with immunoSEQ multiplex PCR; TCRdb has only the in-frame clones, and not every one. D and trimming were read from the DNA, whereas the V and J calls and clone size are those reported in that table. This table has 68,000 or so clones, roughly 90% appearing once. Material: peripheral blood. The rearrangement joins TRBV2 to TRBJ2-3, with D possibly TRBD1 on 7 matching bases. This clonotype originated in a middle-aged man with COVID-19, enrolled during active disease. In DNA, the CDR3 is TGTGCCAGCCAGGGGGGCGTAACGCAGTATTTT. Its translation: CASQGGVTQYF.